The subject of this entry is one T cell receptor beta chain. The ends were cut back, 0 bases at V and 16 bases at J, with 22 bases in the middle. CDR1 and CDR2 from the germline V gene are MGHRA and YSYEKL. The CDR3 totals 15 residues. The data belong to a study of T cells after yellow fever vaccination. TCRdb redid the calling of the 5' RACE reads with MiXCR, one entry per CDR3 protein. The data hold about 330,000 distinct CDR3 sequences, with 7% to 9% observed a single time. The source is a man aged 18 to 30 who received the YFV17D yellow fever vaccine. The sample was PBMCs, taken approximately 47 days after the first yellow fever vaccination. The J gene is TRBJ1-5, the V gene TRBV4-1, with a possible D match to TRBD1 (6 bases). The DNA for the CDR3 is TGCGCCAGCAGCCAAGACAGGGGCATCGGGCAGCCCCCCCATTTT. It codes for CASSQDRGIGQPPHF.